The clone carrying this TCR beta chain showed up many times. Its antigen is currently unknown. In TCRdb, the 5' RACE reads were re-called with MiXCR into one record per CDR3 protein. The sample yields 350,000 or so distinct CDR3 sequences, around 10% seen once. V dropped 4 bases and J dropped 3; count of bases not matched to a gene: 5. The CDR3 loop spans 14 amino acids. Looked up from germline, CDR1 is SGDLS and CDR2 is YYNGEE. These data belong to a study of CD8 T cells in ankylosing spondylitis. General study results and limits: Made up of eight or nine highly homologous variants, a TCR beta motif appeared characteristic of ankylosing spondylitis blood.

This chain links TRBV9 with TRBJ2-5, with 8 bases matching TRBD1. Sequencing input: blood, either unsorted or a sorted T cell fraction (not recorded which). This receptor was taken from a female donor with ankylosing spondylitis or in good health (not recorded which). CDR3 in amino acids: CASSTPGQEETQYF. CDR3 nucleotides: TGTGCCAGCAGCACACCGGGACAGGAAGAGACCCAGTACTTC.